What follows are 10 T cell receptor beta chains derived from one specimen sequenced in a study of blood T cell repertoires in COVID-19 (dated by TCRdb to about 2020). Receptor libraries were prepared by the immunoSEQ multiplex PCR assay. What TCRdb holds here is the immuneACCESS table cut down to in-frame rearrangements. Part of the clones is not present; checked against another copy, under half of the missing clones reflect an unresolved V gene, and the others are unexplained. The sample table contains some 78,000 clones; only one count was recorded for about 85% of them. In total, the top ten clones hold over 5.5% of the sample. The sequenced material came from peripheral blood. All receptors come from a man in his sixties with active or convalescent COVID-19.

The chain couples TRBV27 to TRBJ2-7, with 7 bases that match TRBD1. V lost 5 bases, J lost 2 bases, and 9 bases stayed unmatched. Germline V lookup: CDR1 MNHEY, CDR2 SMNVEV (reference sequence). The length of the CDR3 is 15 residues. The CDR3 DNA reads as TGTGCCAGCAGTCCTTCCGGGACAGCCCCCTACGAGCAGTACTTC. Translated, it gives CASSPSGTAPYEQYF.

The V and J genes are TRBV10-3 and TRBJ1-5, with D tentatively TRBD1 (6 bases). This CDR3 is 15 amino acids long. Germline values: CDR1 ENHRY, CDR2 SYGVKD. Deletions cut 2 bases from V and 6 bases from J, with 14 bases between. The CDR3 region is CAISEIQGGAQPQHF. CDR3 in DNA: TGTGCCATCAGTGAGATACAGGGTGGAGCTCAGCCCCAGCATTTT.

This clone has only a few counts. This rearrangement joins TRBV12-3 or TRBV12-4 to TRBJ2-7; weak D call: TRBD1 (5 bases). V was shortened by 3 bases and J by 7 bases, with 10 bases between the two germline ends. CDR3 length: 12 amino acids. The CDR3 is CASSFGHGEQYF. The CDR3 DNA sequence: TGTGCCAGCAGTTTCGGACATGGGGAGCAGTACTTC.

The V call is TRBV6-6, the J call TRBJ2-7, with D unclear. Germline lookup yields CDR1 MNHNY and CDR2 SVGAGI (reference sequence). Deletions cut 6 bases from V and 1 base from J, with 4 bases between. The CDR3 length is 11 residues. The CDR3 DNA reads as TGTGCCAGCAGACAGTCCTACGAGCAGTACTTC. It yields the protein CASRQSYEQYF.

This clone has only a few counts. V and J are TRBV19 and TRBJ1-5, with 7 bases aligning to TRBD1. Trimming cost V 6 bases and J 5 bases; bases outside gene matches: 4. The germline V gene encodes CDR1 LNHDA and CDR2 SQIVND (reference sequence). This CDR3 spans 13 amino acids. CDR3: CASSRGTDQPQHF. The CDR3, as DNA: TGTGCCAGTAGCCGTGGGACAGATCAGCCCCAGCATTTT.

The chain has TRBV14 and TRBJ1-1; possibly TRBD1 for D (5 bases). Germline values: CDR1 SGHDN, CDR2 FVKESK. V lost 5 bases and J lost 5, with 15 bases in between. The CDR3 has 14 residues. The CDR3 sequence is CASSLGQGSTEAFF. As DNA, the CDR3 is TGTGCCAGCAGCTTGGGTCAGGGCAGTACTGAAGCTTTCTTT.

This clone was counted a single time. This rearrangement joins TRBV7-8 to TRBJ2-5; 10 nucleotides line up with TRBD2. CDR1 is SGHVS and CDR2 is FQNEAQ in the germline V gene. Unmatched junction bases numbered 5, after V lost 2 bases and J lost 5 bases. The CDR3 totals 15 residues. In nucleotides, the CDR3 is TGTGCCAGCAGCTTAACGAGCGGGGGGGCCGAGACCCAGTACTTC. As protein: CASSLTSGGAETQYF.

The J gene is TRBJ1-2, the V gene TRBV3-1 (or the pseudogene TRBV3-2), with D hard to call. V was trimmed by 4 bases and J by 7 bases, leaving 16 bases between them. The CDR3 runs to 14 residues. The germline V gene has CDR1 LGHDT and CDR2 YNNKEL (reference sequence). CDR3 DNA: TGTGCCAGCAGCCCCCCGACGGGGAATTCTGGCTACACCTTC. This codes for CASSPPTGNSGYTF.

This clone was picked up a small number of times. The chain carries TRBV7-3 and TRBJ2-3; weak D call: TRBD1 (5 bases). This CDR3 has 13 residues. V lost 6 bases to trimming and J lost 3 bases, with 10 bases between them. The germline V gene has CDR1 SGHTA and CDR2 FQGTGA. CDR3 amino acids: CASRQTETDTQYF. Here the CDR3 DNA reads TGTGCCAGCAGACAGACAGAGACAGATACGCAGTATTTT.

CDR3: CASRPGQWATAEAFF. In DNA form, the CDR3 reads TGTGCCAGCAGGCCGGGACAGTGGGCCACGGCTGAAGCTTTCTTT. The genes are TRBV7-2 and TRBJ1-1, with TRBD1 matching 7 bases. V lost 6 bases and J lost 6; bases outside the gene matches: 13. The germline V gene encodes CDR1 SGHTA and CDR2 FQGNSA. This CDR3 has 15 residues. The entire variable domain, with the rest obtained from reference TRBV7-2 and TRBJ1-1, is as follows: GAGVSQSPSNKVTEKGKDVELRCDPISGHTALYWYRQSLGQGLEFLIYFQGNSAPDKSGLPSDRFSAERTGGSVSTLTIQRTQQEDSAVYLCASRPGQWATAEAFFGQGTRLTVV.